The T cell receptor (beta chain) described here comes from a study of blood T cell repertoires in COVID-19. Produced via immunoSEQ multiplex PCR; TCRdb's table is partial and in-frame only. The repertoire holds about 150,000 clones, with around 83% as singletons. Germline V CDR1 and CDR2: MNHEY, SVGAGI. Trimming at V came to 6 bases and at J to 5 bases, leaving 6 bases not matched to a gene. The length of the CDR3 is 13 residues. Material for sequencing was peripheral blood. The source is a woman between 55 and 75 years old with COVID-19, enrolled during active disease. The genes are TRBV6-5 and TRBJ1-1, with 7 bases fitting TRBD1. The CDR3 region is CASSRQGGTEAFF. DNA for the CDR3: TGTGCCAGCAGCCGACAGGGAGGAACTGAAGCTTTCTTT.